These 26 T cell receptor beta chains came from one sample sequenced in a study of blood T cell repertoires in COVID-19. TCRdb's table, derived via immunoSEQ multiplex PCR, lists solely in-frame clones and lacks some. The sample consists of roughly 260,000 clones, 75% to 90% of them appearing once. Sequences were obtained from peripheral blood. Receptors originate from a woman aged 50 to 65 who had recovered from COVID-19.

The genes are TRBV10-3 and TRBJ1-3; 9 nucleotides match TRBD1. V was clipped by 4 bases and J by 4 bases; unmatched bases: 5. Germline V lookup: CDR1 ENHRY, CDR2 SYGVKD. CDR3 length: 15 residues. CDR3 region: CAISVWTGEGNTIYF. CDR3 coding DNA: TGTGCCATCAGTGTGTGGACAGGGGAGGGAAACACCATATATTTT.

This sequence joins TRBV28 and TRBJ2-3; D gene ambiguous. V shed 2 bases and J shed 4 bases, with 13 bases lying between them. This CDR3 contains 15 residues. Per the germline V gene, CDR1 is MDHEN and CDR2 is SYDVKM. The CDR3 DNA reads as TGTGCCAGCAGTTTAGTGTGGCGGCTCCCAGATACGCAGTATTTT. It specifies CASSLVWRLPDTQYF.

V is TRBV28 and J is TRBJ2-1; 7 positions agree with TRBD2. Germline-derived CDR1 and CDR2 are MDHEN and SYDVKM. After removal of 4 bases from V and 12 bases from J, the junction contained 12 bases not matched to a gene. The length of the CDR3 is 14 residues. In DNA form, the CDR3 reads TGTGCCAGCAGTTGGCCCGGGAGGACGATGGGGCAGTTCTTC. As protein: CASSWPGRTMGQFF.

The chain links TRBV7-2 to TRBJ2-3, with 9 bases identical to TRBD2. The CDR3 has 16 amino acids. Per the germline V gene, CDR1 is SGHTA and CDR2 is FQGNSA. The junction had 10 bases not matched to a gene; V was cut back by 1 base and J by 8 bases. The chain's CDR3 is CASSLGGGSGSATQYF. As DNA, the CDR3 is TGTGCCAGCAGCTTAGGGGGAGGTAGCGGGAGTGCTACGCAGTATTTT.

This sequence joins TRBV10-3 and TRBJ1-2; 9 bases match TRBD1. The junction had 21 bases not matched to a gene; V was cut back by 6 bases and J by 7 bases. CDR3 size: 18 residues. The germline V gene encodes CDR1 ENHRY and CDR2 SYGVKD. The CDR3 here is CAIRIPGTGLRQGPGYTF. The DNA of the CDR3 is TGTGCCATCAGGATACCCGGGACAGGGTTGCGCCAAGGCCCTGGCTACACCTTC.

This chain uses TRBV20-1 with TRBJ2-7, with D possibly TRBD2 on 5 matching bases. The CDR3 consists of 14 residues. Germline-derived CDR1 and CDR2 are DFQATT and SNEGSKA (reference sequence). Trimming removed 3 bases at V and 6 bases at J, with 18 bases between. The CDR3: CSASSADPKREQYF. CDR3 nucleotide sequence: TGCAGTGCTAGTAGCGCTGACCCAAAGCGCGAGCAGTACTTC.

This chain connects TRBV4-3 to TRBJ2-7; 9 bases align to TRBD1. Looked up from germline, CDR1 is LGHNA and CDR2 is YSLEER. This CDR3 region has 15 residues. V shed 1 base and J 2 bases; nucleotides not matched to a gene: 3. This CDR3 reads CASSQGGQGTYEQYF. The CDR3 nucleotides read TGCGCCAGCAGCCAAGGTGGACAGGGGACCTACGAGCAGTACTTC.

The chain joins TRBV29-1 to TRBJ1-2, with TRBD1 matching over 7 bases. The CDR3 has 12 residues. V shed 3 bases, J shed 7 bases, and the junction held 5 bases outside the gene matches. The germline gives CDR1 SQVTM, CDR2 ANQGSEA. CDR3 loop: CSVEKGGLGYTF. The DNA of the CDR3 is TGCAGCGTTGAGAAAGGGGGCCTTGGCTACACCTTC.

The V gene is TRBV5-8, the J gene TRBJ1-2; D perhaps matches TRBD1 (5 bases). V dropped 1 base and J dropped 4 bases, with 11 bases sitting between them. Germline V CDR1 and CDR2: SGHTS, YDEGEE. This CDR3 region has 14 residues. The CDR3 DNA is TGTGCCAGCAGCTTGTATGGGGGGGGCTATGGCTACACCTTC. Translation gives CASSLYGGGYGYTF.

This clone appeared once. The rearrangement links TRBV6-2 or TRBV6-3 to TRBJ2-7; 8 bases line up with TRBD2. Germline loops: CDR1 MNHEY, CDR2 SVGEGT. The CDR3 sequence is 16 residues long. V lost 3 bases, J lost 1 base, and 8 bases stayed unmatched. Here the CDR3 DNA reads TGTGCCAGCAGTTATCAGCCGGGACTAGTTTCCTACGAGCAGTACTTC. It encodes CASSYQPGLVSYEQYF.

Written as DNA, the CDR3 is TGTGCCAGCAGCCAAATTTTAGCGGGAGGGGCTGGAGATACGCAGTATTTT. It encodes CASSQILAGGAGDTQYF. The rearrangement uses TRBV28 and TRBJ2-3, with TRBD2 identical over 11 bases. Germline V lookup: CDR1 MDHEN, CDR2 SYDVKM. This CDR3 has 17 amino acids. V trimming: 6 bases; J trimming: 5 bases; junction bases outside the gene matches: 13.

Ten or more counts support this clone. V gene TRBV19 combines with J gene TRBJ1-5; 7 bases line up with TRBD1. Germline V gene lookup returns CDR1 LNHDA and CDR2 SQIVND (reference sequence). The CDR3 runs 16 residues. With 5 bases clipped from V and 0 bases from J, the junction kept 7 bases outside the gene matches. CDR3 nucleotides: TGTGCCAGTAGTCCCAACAGGGGTTATAGCAATCAGCCCCAGCATTTT. It is translated as CASSPNRGYSNQPQHF. The complete variable domain, with remaining parts taken from reference TRBV19 and TRBJ1-5, reads DGGITQSPKYLFRKEGQNVTLSCEQNLNHDAMYWYRQDPGQGLRLIYYSQIVNDFQKGDIAEGYSVSREKKESFPLTVTSAQKNPTAFYLCASSPNRGYSNQPQHFGDGTRLSIL.

The sample holds a few counts of this clone. The genes are TRBV27 and TRBJ2-7; 8 nucleotides agree with TRBD1. Germline assignment: CDR1 MNHEY and CDR2 SMNVEV (reference sequence). The CDR3 spans 15 residues. The trim removed 5 bases at V and 3 bases at J, leaving 9 bases unmatched. The CDR3 bases are TGTGCCAGCAGTCATGGACAGGGAACAATCTACGAGCAGTACTTC. Its protein product is CASSHGQGTIYEQYF.

The V call is TRBV5-6, the J call TRBJ1-4, with 7 bases matching TRBD1. The germline gives CDR1 SGHDT, CDR2 YYEEEE. The CDR3 runs 13 residues. Trimming cost V 2 bases and J 6 bases; bases outside gene matches: 1. DNA for the CDR3: TGTGCCAGCAGCTTCGGACAGGATGAAAAACTGTTTTTT. Translated, it gives CASSFGQDEKLFF.

This clone appeared once. The chain carries TRBV7-6 and TRBJ2-1; D is ambiguous. Per the germline V gene, CDR1 is SGHVS and CDR2 is FNYEAQ. Trimming pared 6 bases from V and 0 bases from J, leaving 12 bases between. The CDR3 is made up of 15 amino acids. The CDR3 sequence: CASRKDWSSYNEQFF. CDR3 in DNA: TGTGCCAGCAGAAAAGACTGGAGCTCCTACAATGAGCAGTTCTTC.

V usage is TRBV7-2 and J usage is TRBJ1-1; D is undetermined. Germline lookup yields CDR1 SGHTA and CDR2 FQGNSA. With 5 bases removed from V and 0 bases from J, the gap between germline ends came to 7 bases. The CDR3 is made up of 13 amino acids. The CDR3 reads CASSRTVNTEAFF. CDR3 bases: TGTGCCAGCAGCAGGACTGTGAACACTGAAGCTTTCTTT.

This chain uses TRBV20-1 with TRBJ1-1; weak D call: TRBD1 (6 bases). V lost 0 bases to trimming and J lost 10 bases, with 9 bases between them. Germline CDR1 reads DFQATT; CDR2 reads SNEGSKA (reference sequence). This CDR3 is 11 amino acids long. This chain's CDR3 is CSARETGGAFF. The CDR3 region has the DNA TGCAGTGCTAGAGAGACAGGCGGAGCTTTCTTT.

The CDR3 region has the DNA TGTGCCACCAGCGCGGGGGGGGAAGATCAGCCCCAGCATTTT. It translates to CATSAGGEDQPQHF. The chain is built from TRBV15 and TRBJ1-5, with a weak D call TRBD1 (5 bases). The V and J ends lost 5 bases and 5 bases respectively, with 13 bases between them. CDR1 and CDR2 (germline): LNHNV, YYDKDF (reference sequence). The CDR3 extends over 14 amino acids.

This chain connects TRBV30 to TRBJ1-5; TRBD1 agrees at 8 bases. Germline V lookup: CDR1 GTSNPN, CDR2 SVGIG (reference sequence). This CDR3 region has 14 residues. The trim removed 3 bases at V and 8 bases at J, leaving 9 bases unmatched. The chain's CDR3 is CAWRPGQGSEPQHF. CDR3 nucleotides: TGTGCCTGGAGACCTGGACAGGGAAGTGAGCCCCAGCATTTT.

This chain joins TRBV4-1 and TRBJ2-3; TRBD1 aligns across 9 bases. J lost 3 bases, V lost 0 bases, and 4 bases had no gene match. CDR3 size: 16 residues. CDR1 MGHRA and CDR2 YSYEKL come from the germline V gene. The CDR3 loop is CASSQDGTGLTDTQYF. CDR3 sequence (DNA): TGCGCCAGCAGCCAAGACGGGACAGGGCTTACAGATACGCAGTATTTT.

This chain connects TRBV21-1 to TRBJ2-4; TRBD1, as called in the table, went unchecked against the DNA. TRBV21-1 is deemed a pseudogene. The CDR3 runs to 11 residues. The CDR3 loop is CASSPRDRQYF. The CDR3 DNA follows: TGTGCCAGCAGCCCCCGGGACAGGCAGTACTTC.

The rearrangement uses TRBV9 and TRBJ1-6; 9 bases align to TRBD1. In germline, CDR1 is SGDLS, CDR2 YYNGEE. The CDR3 contains 18 residues. V was pared by 3 bases and J by 10 bases, with 17 bases of the junction left unmatched. This CDR3 reads CASSGALRFGTGRSPLHF. In nucleotides, the CDR3 is TGTGCCAGCAGCGGGGCCTTGAGGTTCGGGACAGGGCGATCACCCCTCCACTTT.

The chain combines TRBV27 with TRBJ1-1; TRBD1 aligns across 8 bases. Trimming took 6 bases from V and 1 from J; bases not matched to a gene: 4. Germline-derived CDR1 and CDR2 are MNHEY and SMNVEV (reference sequence). There are 14 residues in the CDR3. This CDR3 reads CASRWGQANTEAFF. CDR3 in DNA: TGTGCCAGCAGGTGGGGACAGGCGAACACTGAAGCTTTCTTT.

This rearrangement joins TRBV7-9 to TRBJ1-4; tentative D call: TRBD1 (6 bases). CDR3 size: 15 residues. Germline lookup yields CDR1 SEHNR and CDR2 FQNEAQ (reference sequence). V lost 5 bases and J lost 4, with 14 bases in between. The CDR3 DNA sequence: TGTGCCAGCAGCCACCCAGGACAGATTAATGAAAAACTGTTTTTT. It specifies CASSHPGQINEKLFF.

The genes are TRBV2 and TRBJ1-4; D is undetermined. V dropped 1 base and J dropped 2 bases, with 11 bases sitting between them. CDR3 length: 16 amino acids. Germline V gene sequence: CDR1 SNHLY, CDR2 FYNNEI. CDR3 bases: TGTGCCAGCAGTGAAGACGGCGAGGCCACTAATGAAAAACTGTTTTTT. Amino acid sequence: CASSEDGEATNEKLFF.

Notes on this clone: Germline is not matched at one junction end, which may reflect a read error. V is TRBV11-2 and J is TRBJ1-2; D uncertain. The CDR3 has 13 amino acids. Germline values: CDR1 SGHAT, CDR2 FQNNGV. This chain's CDR3 is CASRFLGSYGYTF. Written as DNA, the CDR3 is TGTGCCAGCCGCTTCCTAGGTTCCTATGGCTACACCTTC.